This passage covers 23 T cell receptor beta chains from one sample sequenced in a study of blood T cell repertoires in COVID-19. Profiled with immunoSEQ multiplex PCR; TCRdb holds only in-frame clones, not every one. This sample has roughly 150,000 clones, with over 75% found just once. Sequenced: peripheral blood. The receptors here all came from a man in his sixties or seventies who had recovered from COVID-19.

This chain uses TRBV6-6 with TRBJ2-1, with 7 nucleotides matching TRBD2. The CDR3 is 13 amino acids. From germline, CDR1 is MNHNY and CDR2 SVGAGI (reference sequence). The V segment lost 8 bases and the J segment 0 bases; nucleotides outside the gene matches: 1. The CDR3 loop is CASVAGSYNEQFF. For the CDR3, the DNA is TGTGCCAGCGTAGCGGGCTCCTACAATGAGCAGTTCTTC.

The chain recombines TRBV11-3 with TRBJ2-2, with no clear D. The CDR3 covers 14 residues. Germline V gives CDR1 SGHNT, CDR2 YENEEA. V lost 5 bases and J 0 bases, leaving 7 bases between the germline ends. For the CDR3, the DNA is TGTGCCAGCAGCAATACAGCGAACACCGGGGAGCTGTTTTTT. The encoded protein is CASSNTANTGELFF.

As for this clone: At one end the junction does not follow the germline gene, possibly because of a read error. The CDR3 DNA is TGTGCCAGCAGCCGGACTAGCCCGATTAACTTC. Amino acids: CASSRTSPINF. V is TRBV7-9 and J is TRBJ2-7; 8 positions agree with TRBD2. Germline loops: CDR1 SEHNR, CDR2 FQNEAQ (reference sequence). This CDR3 has 11 amino acids.

This clone was recorded once. The chain combines TRBV6-5 with TRBJ1-1, with 10 bases matching TRBD1. The CDR3 contains 15 residues. J gave up 1 base and V 4 bases, and 3 bases lay outside the gene matches. Looked up from germline, CDR1 is MNHEY and CDR2 is SVGAGI. CDR3 coding DNA: TGTGCCAGCAGTTCCGGACAGGGGGAGAACACTGAAGCTTTCTTT. This codes for CASSSGQGENTEAFF.

The chain carries TRBV3-1 (or the pseudogene TRBV3-2) and TRBJ1-2; D is unclear. The CDR3 totals 14 residues. The V gene's germline CDR1 is LGHDT and CDR2 YNNKEL (reference sequence). Trimming stripped 4 bases from V and 7 bases from J, with 16 bases between. The CDR3 here is CASSPTRGLSGYTF. CDR3 coding DNA: TGTGCCAGCAGCCCTACACGGGGTCTAAGTGGCTACACCTTC.

V gene TRBV15 combines with J gene TRBJ2-1; D possibly corresponds to TRBD2 (6 bases). The V gene's germline CDR1 is LNHNV and CDR2 YYDKDF (reference sequence). This CDR3 is built from 18 residues. Trimming shortened V by 0 bases and J by 3 bases, and 18 bases separated the two germline ends. DNA of the CDR3: TGTGCCACCAGCAGAGATTTGACTAGTCCCTCCCTCTACAATGAGCAGTTCTTC. Translated: CATSRDLTSPSLYNEQFF.

This clone turned up a few times. The chain combines TRBV5-1 with TRBJ2-7; 12 nucleotides match TRBD2. Trimming at V came to 3 bases and at J to 4 bases, leaving 5 bases not matched to a gene. This CDR3 is built from 15 residues. CDR1 and CDR2 (germline): SGHRS, YFSETQ. The CDR3 DNA is TGCGCCAGCAGCTATGGACTAGCGGGGCCATACGAGCAGTACTTC. This translates into CASSYGLAGPYEQYF. The variable domain in full, completed from reference TRBV5-1 and TRBJ2-7, reads KAGVTQTPRYLIKTRGQQVTLSCSPISGHRSVSWYQQTPGQGLQFLFEYFSETQRNKGNFPGRFSGRQFSNSRSEMNVSTLELGDSALYLCASSYGLAGPYEQYFGPGTRLTVT.

DNA of the CDR3: TGTGCCACCAGCAGTAGGGACACCCACTACGAGCAGTACTTC. This sequence encodes CATSSRDTHYEQYF. This rearrangement joins TRBV15 to TRBJ2-7; maybe TRBD1 (6 bases). The V gene's germline CDR1 is LNHNV and CDR2 YYDKDF (reference sequence). This CDR3 comprises 14 residues. V was clipped by 3 bases and J by 3 bases, with 12 bases between them.

This chain links TRBV5-1 with TRBJ2-7, with D maybe TRBD2 (5 bases). CDR1 is SGHRS and CDR2 is YFSETQ in the germline V gene. The CDR3 is made up of 14 amino acids. Trimming removed 1 base at V and 6 bases at J, with 14 bases between. The CDR3 DNA sequence: TGCGCCAGCAGCTTGTGGGTGGGTGAGGGCGAGCAGTACTTC. Translating gives CASSLWVGEGEQYF.

Only one count was recorded for this clone. The genes are TRBV7-2 and TRBJ1-1; maybe TRBD1 (6 bases). From germline, CDR1 is SGHTA and CDR2 FQGNSA. The CDR3 runs to 14 residues. With 5 bases removed from V and 4 bases from J, the gap between germline ends came to 14 bases. In nucleotides, the CDR3 is TGTGCCAGCAGCCCCCCGGGGGGCGGCACTGAAGCTTTCTTT. Translation gives CASSPPGGGTEAFF.

The J gene is TRBJ2-1, the V gene TRBV10-3; 7 bases match TRBD2. The J segment lost 4 bases and the V segment lost 4 bases, leaving 4 bases of the junction unmatched. The CDR3 spans 14 residues. The V gene's germline CDR1 is ENHRY and CDR2 SYGVKD. DNA for the CDR3: TGTGCCATCAGTGGCCTAGCGGAGTACAATGAGCAGTTCTTC. Translation: CAISGLAEYNEQFF.

In nucleotides, the CDR3 is TGCGCCAGCAGCCAACCCCCGCGGACAGAGGTCATCAATGAGCAGTTCTTC. This codes for CASSQPPRTEVINEQFF. This chain uses TRBV4-1 with TRBJ2-1, with D maybe TRBD1 (6 bases). Germline CDR1 MGHRA, CDR2 YSYEKL. The CDR3 runs to 17 residues. V lost 2 bases and J 6 bases, leaving 20 bases between the germline ends.

V gene TRBV5-6 combines with J gene TRBJ1-4; tentative D call: TRBD1 (6 bases). Germline V gene lookup returns CDR1 SGHDT and CDR2 YYEEEE. The CDR3 spans 15 residues. The V gene lost 5 bases and the J gene lost 7 bases, with 18 bases spanning the gap. The CDR3, as DNA: TGTGCCAGCAGTGCAGGACTGCGAGGGGGTGAAAAACTGTTTTTT. This codes for CASSAGLRGGEKLFF.

The chain combines TRBV19 with TRBJ2-3, with 14 bases matching TRBD2. This CDR3 is built from 20 residues. The germline CDR1 and CDR2 sequences are LNHDA and SQIVND (reference sequence). After removal of 2 bases from V and 1 base from J, the junction contained 11 bases not matched to a gene. As DNA, the CDR3 is TGTGCCAGTAGTATAAGAGGGGGACTAGCGGGAGCCCCCCGCACAGATACGCAGTATTTT. This translates into CASSIRGGLAGAPRTDTQYF.

The chain couples TRBV28 to TRBJ1-5; 7 positions agree with TRBD1. This CDR3 is built from 14 residues. J was trimmed by 0 bases and V by 10 bases; bases with no gene match: 6. Germline V gene lookup returns CDR1 MDHEN and CDR2 SYDVKM. CDR3: CAIVQGGSNQPQHF. CDR3 nucleotides: TGTGCCATCGTTCAGGGGGGTAGCAATCAGCCCCAGCATTTT. The variable domain in full, completed from reference TRBV28 and TRBJ1-5, reads DVKVTQSSRYLVKRTGEKVFLECVQDMDHENMFWYRQDPGLGLRLIYFSYDVKMKEKGDIPEGYSVSREKKERFSLILESASTNQTSMYLCAIVQGGSNQPQHFGDGTRLSIL.

This rearrangement joins TRBV6-6 to TRBJ2-7, with 12 bases that match TRBD2. Germline V gives CDR1 MNHNY, CDR2 SVGAGI (reference sequence). The CDR3 length is 14 residues. Trimming took 7 bases from V and 2 from J; bases not matched to a gene: 3. CDR3 DNA sequence: TGTGCCAGCAAAGGACTAGCGGGACCCTACGAGCAGTACTTC. Protein product: CASKGLAGPYEQYF.

This clone occurred a few times. The rearrangement joins TRBV9 to TRBJ2-3, with 7 bases aligning to TRBD2. The CDR3 extends over 15 amino acids. Germline loops: CDR1 SGDLS, CDR2 YYNGEE. The V segment lost 3 bases and the J segment 4 bases; nucleotides outside the gene matches: 8. DNA for the CDR3: TGTGCCAGCAGCGCCGCGGGAGTTAGGGCAGATACGCAGTATTTT. Translating it yields CASSAAGVRADTQYF.

The genes are TRBV16 and TRBJ2-7, with TRBD2 matching 8 bases. This CDR3 spans 13 amino acids. After removal of 3 bases from V and 5 bases from J, the junction contained 3 bases not matched to a gene. Germline V gives CDR1 KGHSY, CDR2 FQNENV. DNA for the CDR3: TGTGCCAGCAGCCACCGCGGGAGGAACGAGCAGTACTTC. It translates to CASSHRGRNEQYF.

The V gene is TRBV4-1, the J gene TRBJ2-3; 14 bases align to TRBD2. Germline lookup yields CDR1 MGHRA and CDR2 YSYEKL. Trimming removed 3 bases from V and 6 bases from J; junction bases left unmatched: 5. The CDR3 totals 16 residues. The CDR3 is CASSQRLAGGQDTQYF. In DNA form, the CDR3 reads TGCGCCAGCAGCCAGAGACTAGCGGGAGGGCAGGATACGCAGTATTTT.

The genes are TRBV20-1 and TRBJ1-5, with 7 bases fitting TRBD1. The V gene's germline CDR1 is DFQATT and CDR2 SNEGSKA (reference sequence). V lost 3 bases and J lost 6; bases outside the gene matches: 5. The CDR3 contains 13 residues. This CDR3 reads CSASGQGGQPQHF. In DNA form, the CDR3 reads TGCAGTGCTAGTGGTCAGGGGGGTCAGCCCCAGCATTTT.

The chain recombines TRBV6-1 with TRBJ1-2; perhaps TRBD1 as D (6 bases). This CDR3 is built from 16 residues. Germline-derived CDR1 and CDR2 are MNHNS and SASEGT. V was pared by 0 bases and J by 2 bases, with 13 bases between. The DNA for the CDR3 is TGTGCCAGCAGTGAAGCGCTTCGAGGGGGAAACTATGGCTACACCTTC. It codes for CASSEALRGGNYGYTF.

This clone was observed a handful of times. The chain joins TRBV10-3 to TRBJ1-5; D is ambiguous. The CDR3 extends over 15 amino acids. The V end was cut by 3 bases, the J end by 2 bases, with 11 bases between. In germline, CDR1 is ENHRY, CDR2 SYGVKD. This chain's CDR3 is CAISDSGGGNQPQHF. The CDR3 bases are TGTGCCATCAGTGACTCGGGTGGAGGCAATCAGCCCCAGCATTTT.

The V and J genes are TRBV6-1 and TRBJ2-7; D ambiguous. CDR3 length equals 13 residues. CDR1 is MNHNS, CDR2 SASEGT, per germline. V was clipped by 2 bases and J by 0 bases, with 5 bases between them. CDR3 region: CASSETVSYEQYF. CDR3 coding DNA: TGTGCCAGCAGTGAAACGGTCTCCTACGAGCAGTACTTC.